What follows are 31 T cell receptor beta chains derived from one specimen sequenced in a study of blood T cells in healthy people across ages. Next came a second PCR, run for about 7 to 12 cycles, which used a sample-barcoded 5' primer along with a J-beta primer mix. From the 5' RACE reads, TCRdb called clonotypes with MiXCR, one entry per CDR3 protein. The table includes about 680,000 distinct CDR3 sequences, about 52% detected once. The sample taken for sequencing was blood. Every receptor here comes from a woman in her fifties or sixties in good health.

This chain connects TRBV20-1 to TRBJ1-1; tentative D call: TRBD1 (5 bases). Germline CDR1 DFQATT, CDR2 SNEGSKA (reference sequence). V dropped 5 bases and J dropped 5 bases, with 15 bases sitting between them. The CDR3 extends over 13 amino acids. This chain's CDR3 is CSALRGSRTEAFF. In nucleotides, the CDR3 is TGCAGTGCTTTACGGGGGTCTCGGACTGAAGCTTTCTTT.

The rearrangement links TRBV9 to TRBJ1-1; D call uncertain. CDR3 size: 12 residues. Trimming took 3 bases from V and 1 from J, leaving 4 bases between them. Germline CDR1 is SGDLS and CDR2 is YYNGEE. The CDR3 sequence: CASSARNTEAFF. The CDR3 region has the DNA TGTGCCAGCAGCGCCCGGAACACTGAAGCTTTCTTT.

The chain uses TRBV4-3 and TRBJ2-5; no reliable D call. The J call is doubtful: the DNA matches TRBJ2-7 better. CDR1 is LGHNA, CDR2 YSLEER, per germline. The CDR3 sequence is 16 residues long. The chain's CDR3 is CASSQVVGMGEYEQYF. The CDR3 nucleotides are TGCGCCAGCAGCCAAGTTGTGGGGATGGGTGAGTACGAGCAGTACTTC.

This chain uses TRBV18 with TRBJ2-1, with D possibly called TRBD1 or TRBD2 (5 bases each). The V end was cut by 4 bases, the J end by 10 bases, with 14 bases between. This CDR3 spans 13 amino acids. Germline V gene lookup returns CDR1 KGHSH and CDR2 LQKENI. CDR3 nucleotides: TGTGCCAGCTCACGGGACGTGTTGAACGAGCAGTTCTTC. It translates to CASSRDVLNEQFF. Variable domain in full (rest from reference TRBV18 and TRBJ2-1): NAGVMQNPRHLVRRRGQEARLRCSPMKGHSHVYWYRQLPEEGLKFMVYLQKENIIDESGMPKERFSAEFPKEGPSILRIQQVVRGDSAAYFCASSRDVLNEQFFGPGTRLTVL.

The chain carries TRBV21-1 and TRBJ2-1; TRBD1, as called in the table, went unchecked against the DNA. TRBV21-1 is a pseudogene segment. CDR3 length: 14 amino acids. CDR3 region: CASGRQEKYNEQFF. CDR3 bases: TGTGCCAGCGGAAGACAGGAAAAATACAATGAGCAGTTCTTC.

The J gene is TRBJ2-2, the V gene TRBV4-2, with D possibly matching TRBD1 (6 bases). Germline loops: CDR1 LGHNA, CDR2 YNFKEQ. V was shortened by 5 bases and J by 4 bases, with 14 bases between the two germline ends. The length of the CDR3 is 15 residues. Here the CDR3 DNA reads TGTGCCAGCAGCAAAGGGGGTGGGGTCACCGGGGAGCTGTTTTTT. Translating it yields CASSKGGGVTGELFF.

The rearrangement links TRBV2 to TRBJ1-6, with D possibly TRBD1 on 6 matching bases. Trimming cost V 6 bases and J 7 bases, with 16 bases left between them. The CDR3 is made up of 15 amino acids. Per the germline V gene, CDR1 is SNHLY and CDR2 is FYNNEI. Here the CDR3 reads CASRLTGVKNSPLHF. The CDR3 DNA is TGTGCCAGCAGGCTGACAGGAGTGAAGAATTCACCCCTCCACTTT.

This chain joins TRBV20-1 and TRBJ2-3, with 7 nucleotides matching TRBD2. This CDR3 is 14 amino acids long. Germline V lookup: CDR1 DFQATT, CDR2 SNEGSKA (reference sequence). The CDR3 nucleotides read TGCAGCGCGGACCGGGGGGTCCGCACAGATACGCAGTATTTT. Translated: CSADRGVRTDTQYF.

This clonotype was counted a few times. This chain uses TRBV28 with TRBJ2-7, with a tentative D call TRBD2 (6 bases). Germline CDR1 and CDR2: MDHEN and SYDVKM. The CDR3 spans 15 residues. Deletions cut 6 bases from V and 1 base from J, with 16 bases between. This CDR3 is CASSPRGLQSYEQYF. CDR3 coding DNA: TGTGCCAGCAGCCCCCGGGGACTCCAATCCTACGAGCAGTACTTC.

The chain uses TRBV28 and TRBJ1-6; D ambiguous. Trimming shortened V by 5 bases and J by 7 bases, and 9 bases separated the two germline ends. The CDR3 is made up of 13 amino acids. Germline V gene lookup returns CDR1 MDHEN and CDR2 SYDVKM. CDR3 sequence: CASSDFQNSPLHF. CDR3 bases: TGTGCCAGCAGTGACTTCCAAAATTCACCCCTCCACTTT.

The chain uses TRBV11-1 and TRBJ1-4; D perhaps matches TRBD1 (6 bases). The CDR3 spans 15 residues. Per the germline V gene, CDR1 is SGHAT and CDR2 is FQDESV (reference sequence). The V and J ends lost 5 bases and 7 bases respectively, with 17 bases between them. CDR3 residues: CASSPNGGQGEKLFF. CDR3 in DNA: TGTGCCAGCAGCCCTAACGGGGGCCAAGGTGAAAAACTGTTTTTT.

V and J are TRBV12-3 or TRBV12-4 and TRBJ2-7; 10 nucleotides line up with TRBD1. The CDR3 covers 15 residues. V gave up 5 bases and J gave up 11 bases; unmatched junction bases: 15. In DNA, the CDR3 is TGTGCCAGCAGTAGAGCCGGGACAGGGGCCTCCAATGAGTACTTC. The encoded protein is CASSRAGTGASNEYF.

The genes are TRBV2 and TRBJ2-7; TRBD2 aligns across 8 bases. CDR3 size: 14 residues. Germline V gene lookup returns CDR1 SNHLY and CDR2 FYNNEI. V gave up 8 bases and J gave up 3 bases; unmatched junction bases: 9. The CDR3 reads CASGRAGEYYEQYF. CDR3 in DNA: TGTGCCAGCGGTAGAGCGGGGGAATACTACGAGCAGTACTTC.

J is TRBJ2-5 and V is TRBV20-1; D could derive from TRBD1 or TRBD2 (5 bases each). V lost 5 bases and J lost 5, with 15 bases in between. The germline V gene encodes CDR1 DFQATT and CDR2 SNEGSKA (reference sequence). CDR3 length: 13 residues. Here the CDR3 reads CSAPTRGGETQYF. The CDR3 coding sequence is TGCAGTGCTCCCACTAGGGGCGGGGAGACCCAGTACTTC.

This clonotype occurred once. This sequence joins TRBV29-1 and TRBJ1-1; D unclear. The CDR3 totals 12 residues. The germline V gene encodes CDR1 SQVTM and CDR2 ANQGSEA. Trimming shortened V by 6 bases and J by 2 bases, and 10 bases separated the two germline ends. The CDR3 region has the DNA TGCAGCGTCCTAGTTTCCAACACTGAAGCTTTCTTT. It yields the protein CSVLVSNTEAFF. Based on the CDR3 plus reference TRBV29-1 and TRBJ1-1, the full variable domain is SAVISQKPSRDICQRGTSLTIQCQVDSQVTMMFWYRQQPGQSLTLIATANQGSEATYESGFVIDKFPISRPNLTFSTLTVSNMSPEDSSIYLCSVLVSNTEAFFGQGTRLTVV.

This chain uses TRBV19 with TRBJ2-7, with 8 bases identical to TRBD1. This CDR3 region has 15 residues. CDR1 is LNHDA and CDR2 is SQIVND in the germline V gene (reference sequence). V lost 5 bases to trimming and J lost 0 bases; unmatched junction nucleotides: 6. The CDR3 loop is CASSAGTGLSYEQYF. Written as DNA, the CDR3 is TGTGCCAGTAGTGCCGGGACAGGCCTCTCCTACGAGCAGTACTTC. The full variable domain, in which reference TRBV19 and TRBJ2-7 provide the parts outside the CDR3, is DGGITQSPKYLFRKEGQNVTLSCEQNLNHDAMYWYRQDPGQGLRLIYYSQIVNDFQKGDIAEGYSVSREKKESFPLTVTSAQKNPTAFYLCASSAGTGLSYEQYFGPGTRLTVT.

In this sample, this clonotype turned up a few times. The chain employs TRBV7-3 and TRBJ2-3; D remains ambiguous. The CDR3 length is 17 residues. V gave up 1 base and J gave up 0 bases, with 14 bases separating them. Germline-derived CDR1 and CDR2 are SGHTA and FQGTGA. CDR3 amino acids: CASSLKPRPYSTDTQYF. The CDR3 DNA follows: TGTGCCAGCAGCTTAAAGCCAAGACCTTATAGCACAGATACGCAGTATTTT.

This chain joins TRBV24-1 and TRBJ2-3, with 10 nucleotides matching TRBD1. J lost 6 bases, V lost 5 bases, and 10 bases had no gene match. The CDR3 is 16 residues long. Germline CDR1 reads KGHDR; CDR2 reads SFDVKD. Written as DNA, the CDR3 is TGTGCCACCAGTGCCCCAACCGGGACAGGGGAGGATACGCAGTATTTT. Translating it yields CATSAPTGTGEDTQYF.

The genes are TRBV11-2 and TRBJ2-1; 10 nucleotides agree with TRBD1. Per the germline V gene, CDR1 is SGHAT and CDR2 is FQNNGV. There are 19 residues in the CDR3. J gave up 12 bases and V 5 bases, and 25 bases lay outside the gene matches. The CDR3 DNA reads TGTGCCAGCAGCCCGGACCCCGGGACAGGGGACGCTATACCACGGGGGCAGTTCTTC. It translates to CASSPDPGTGDAIPRGQFF. The full variable domain, in which reference TRBV11-2 and TRBJ2-1 provide the parts outside the CDR3, is EAGVAQSPRYKIIEKRQSVAFWCNPISGHATLYWYQQILGQGPKLLIQFQNNGVVDDSQLPKDRFSAERLKGVDSTLKIQPAKLEDSAVYLCASSPDPGTGDAIPRGQFFGPGTRLTVL.

The chain is built from TRBV18 and TRBJ2-6; D ambiguous. Germline CDR1 reads KGHSH; CDR2 reads LQKENI. V shed 4 bases and J shed 0 bases, with 7 bases lying between them. This CDR3 has 15 residues. CDR3 in DNA: TGTGCCAGCTCACGGGAAATCTCTGGGGCCAACGTCCTGACTTTC. This sequence encodes CASSREISGANVLTF.

This clonotype was observed at least ten times. V is TRBV18 and J is TRBJ2-1; 8 nucleotides match TRBD1. CDR1 is KGHSH and CDR2 is LQKENI in the germline V gene. This CDR3 has 16 amino acids. The J segment lost 7 bases and the V segment lost 3 bases, leaving 11 bases of the junction unmatched. CDR3 sequence (DNA): TGTGCCAGCTCACCCCCAGGGGCAGGGGGCTTGAATGAGCAGTTCTTC. This encodes CASSPPGAGGLNEQFF.

The chain is built from TRBV7-3 and TRBJ2-1; the match to TRBD2 covers 8 bases. Germline V gives CDR1 SGHTA, CDR2 FQGTGA. V shed 5 bases, J shed 10 bases, and the junction held 19 bases outside the gene matches. CDR3 size: 17 residues. The CDR3 DNA is TGTGCCAGCAGCCGAGGCAGTACCACTAGCGGAGACTACGAGCAGTTCTTC. Translated: CASSRGSTTSGDYEQFF.

The rearrangement joins TRBV20-1 to TRBJ2-5; 14 nucleotides line up with TRBD2. This CDR3 has 15 residues. CDR1 DFQATT and CDR2 SNEGSKA come from the germline V gene (reference sequence). The V gene end was trimmed by 1 base and the J gene end by 11 bases; junction bases not matched to a gene: 9. The CDR3 reads CSARAGTSGSGEQYF. In nucleotides, the CDR3 is TGCAGTGCTAGAGCCGGGACTAGCGGGAGTGGGGAGCAGTACTTC.

J is TRBJ2-7 and V is TRBV10-3; weak D call: TRBD1 (6 bases). The CDR3 totals 14 residues. V lost 5 bases and J 0 bases, leaving 11 bases between the germline ends. Germline CDR1 is ENHRY and CDR2 is SYGVKD. The CDR3 loop reads CAISQRQASYEQYF. In DNA, the CDR3 is TGTGCCATCAGTCAACGACAGGCCTCCTACGAGCAGTACTTC.

The chain uses TRBV2 and TRBJ2-7; D is unresolved. Trimming removed 4 bases at V and 0 bases at J, with 16 bases between. Germline values: CDR1 SNHLY, CDR2 FYNNEI. The CDR3 spans 16 residues. In nucleotides, the CDR3 is TGTGCCAGCAGTGTGTTCGGGCAGTCGAGCTCCTACGAGCAGTACTTC. It is translated as CASSVFGQSSSYEQYF.

The rearrangement links TRBV20-1 to TRBJ2-4, with 16 bases that match TRBD2. The DNA end lines up better with TRBJ2-7; the J call may be wrong. Germline-derived CDR1 and CDR2 are DFQATT and SNEGSKA (reference sequence). The CDR3 consists of 16 residues. Written as DNA, the CDR3 is TGCAGTGCTGCCGGGACTAGCGGGAGGGTAACCGACGAGCAGTACTTC. Protein: CSAAGTSGRVTDEQYF.

V and J are TRBV28 and TRBJ2-5, with TRBD1 matching over 9 bases. The trim removed 2 bases at V and 4 bases at J, leaving 8 bases unmatched. This CDR3 has 16 residues. Germline CDR1 and CDR2: MDHEN and SYDVKM. The CDR3 nucleotides are TGTGCCAGCAGTTTAGATCCAAGGACAGGGGTAGAGACCCAGTACTTC. It specifies CASSLDPRTGVETQYF.

This chain connects TRBV7-2 to TRBJ2-3; D not resolved. Trimming pared 0 bases from V and 2 bases from J, leaving 9 bases between. The CDR3 is 15 amino acids. Germline V gene data show CDR1 as SGHTA and CDR2 as FQGNSA. CDR3 amino acids: CASSLAPVDTDTQYF. Here the CDR3 DNA reads TGTGCCAGCAGCTTAGCACCGGTAGACACAGATACGCAGTATTTT.

The genes are TRBV7-8 and TRBJ2-1; 9 positions agree with TRBD2. The junction had 12 bases not matched to a gene; V was cut back by 7 bases and J by 8 bases. The CDR3 sequence is 15 residues long. Germline CDR1 reads SGHVS; CDR2 reads FQNEAQ. CDR3 in amino acids: CASNSIAGVGYEQFF. The CDR3 DNA reads TGTGCCAGCAACTCGATAGCGGGAGTGGGCTATGAGCAGTTCTTC.

J is TRBJ2-7 and V is TRBV11-2, with TRBD2 matching over 13 bases. Germline V gene data show CDR1 as SGHAT and CDR2 as FQNNGV. V lost 8 bases, J lost 3 bases, and 13 bases stayed unmatched. The CDR3 is made up of 17 amino acids. The CDR3 nucleotides read TGTGCCAGCGGCTCTCCCGGGACTAGCGGGGTTTACTACGAGCAGTACTTC. It specifies CASGSPGTSGVYYEQYF. Full variable domain (missing parts from reference TRBV11-2 and TRBJ2-7): EAGVAQSPRYKIIEKRQSVAFWCNPISGHATLYWYQQILGQGPKLLIQFQNNGVVDDSQLPKDRFSAERLKGVDSTLKIQPAKLEDSAVYLCASGSPGTSGVYYEQYFGPGTRLTVT.

The gene calls are TRBV30 and TRBJ2-1, with D possibly TRBD1 on 5 matching bases. Germline V lookup: CDR1 GTSNPN, CDR2 SVGIG (reference sequence). V lost 5 bases and J 6 bases, leaving 8 bases between the germline ends. The CDR3 covers 11 residues. DNA for the CDR3: TGTGCCTGGCAGGGTCGCAATGAGCAGTTCTTC. Translated: CAWQGRNEQFF.